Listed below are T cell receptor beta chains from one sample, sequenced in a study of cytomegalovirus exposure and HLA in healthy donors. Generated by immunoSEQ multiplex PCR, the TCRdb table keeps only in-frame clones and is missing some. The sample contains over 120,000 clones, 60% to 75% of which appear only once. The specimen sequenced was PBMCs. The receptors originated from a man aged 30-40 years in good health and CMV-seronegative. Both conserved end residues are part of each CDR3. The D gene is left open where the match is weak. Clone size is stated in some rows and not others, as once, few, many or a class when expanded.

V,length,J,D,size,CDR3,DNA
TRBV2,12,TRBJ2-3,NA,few,CASTRYTDTQYF,TGTGCCAGCACCCGGTACACAGATACGCAGTATTTT
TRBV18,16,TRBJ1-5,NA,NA,CASAPKGGRGNQPQHF,TGTGCCAGCGCGCCCAAGGGAGGAAGGGGCAATCAGCCCCAGCATTTT
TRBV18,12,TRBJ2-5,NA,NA,CASSPQGETQYF,TGTGCCAGCTCACCCCAGGGGGAGACCCAGTACTTC
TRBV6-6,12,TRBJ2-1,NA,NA,CASSSGFYEQFF,TGTGCCAGCAGCTCAGGGTTCTATGAGCAGTTCTTC
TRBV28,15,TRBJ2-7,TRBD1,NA,CASSSFGTGTYEQYF,TGTGCCAGCAGTTCGTTCGGGACAGGAACCTACGAGCAGTACTTC
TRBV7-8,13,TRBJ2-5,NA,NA,CASSIRQDWFQYF,TGTGCCAGCAGCATTCGACAGGACTGGTTCCAGTACTTC
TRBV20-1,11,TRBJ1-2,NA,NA,CSASTGYGYTF,TGCAGTGCGAGCACAGGCTATGGCTACACCTTC
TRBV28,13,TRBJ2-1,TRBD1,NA,CAGASTGDDEQFF,TGTGCCGGGGCCTCGACAGGGGATGATGAGCAGTTCTTC
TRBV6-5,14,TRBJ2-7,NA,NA,CASSTWTEYYEQYF,TGTGCCAGCAGTACGTGGACAGAATACTACGAGCAGTACTTC
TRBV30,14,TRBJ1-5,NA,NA,CAWSHTGGSEPQHF,TGTGCCTGGAGTCACACGGGAGGGAGCGAGCCCCAGCATTTT
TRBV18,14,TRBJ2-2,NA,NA,CASSPGQNTGELFF,TGTGCCAGCTCACCCGGACAGAACACCGGGGAGCTGTTTTTT
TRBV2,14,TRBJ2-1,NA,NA,CASSGNTGSAEQFF,TGTGCCAGCAGTGGAAATACAGGGTCGGCTGAGCAGTTCTTC
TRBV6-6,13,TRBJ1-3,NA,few,CATGGLAGNTIYF,TGTGCAACCGGGGGGTTGGCTGGAAACACCATATATTTT
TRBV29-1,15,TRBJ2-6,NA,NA,CSVEETGTGANVLTF,TGCAGCGTTGAAGAAACAGGGACCGGGGCCAACGTCCTGACTTTC
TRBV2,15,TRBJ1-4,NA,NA,CASSARGSTNEKLFF,TGTGCCAGCAGTGCTCGAGGTTCCACTAATGAAAAACTGTTTTTT
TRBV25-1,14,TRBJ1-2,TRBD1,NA,CASSRGTGEVGYTF,TGTGCCAGCAGTAGGGGGACAGGGGAGGTTGGCTACACCTTC
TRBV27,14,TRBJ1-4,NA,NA,CASSLDRSNEKLFF,TGTGCCAGCAGTTTAGATAGGAGTAATGAAAAACTGTTTTTT
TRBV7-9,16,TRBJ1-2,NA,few,CASSHAGVLANYGYTF,TGTGCCAGCAGCCATGCAGGGGTCTTAGCTAACTATGGCTACACCTTC
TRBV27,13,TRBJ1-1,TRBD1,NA,CASREQGDTEAFF,TGTGCCAGCAGGGAACAGGGGGACACTGAAGCTTTCTTT
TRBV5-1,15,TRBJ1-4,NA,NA,CASSLSGLTNEKLFF,TGCGCCAGCAGCTTGTCCGGGTTGACTAATGAAAAACTGTTTTTT
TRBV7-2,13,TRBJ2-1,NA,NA,CASSSSSYNEQFF,TGTGCCAGCAGCTCGAGCTCCTACAATGAGCAGTTCTTC
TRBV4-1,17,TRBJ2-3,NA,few,CASSQDPPGPSTDTQYF,TGCGCCAGCAGCCAAGATCCACCAGGGCCCAGCACAGATACGCAGTATTTT
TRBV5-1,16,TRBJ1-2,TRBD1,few,CASSLGATGAAYGYTF,TGCGCCAGCAGCTTGGGGGCCACAGGGGCCGCTTATGGCTACACCTTC
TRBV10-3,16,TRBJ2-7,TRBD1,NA,CAISGPPGQGRDEQYF,TGTGCCATCAGTGGTCCCCCGGGACAGGGGAGGGACGAGCAGTACTTC
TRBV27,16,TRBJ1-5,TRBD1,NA,CASSLSRQGAHQPQHF,TGTGCCAGCAGTTTATCGAGGCAGGGGGCACATCAGCCCCAGCATTTT
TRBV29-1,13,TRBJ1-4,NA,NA,CSVAESGDEKLFF,TGCAGCGTCGCTGAATCAGGGGACGAAAAACTGTTTTTT
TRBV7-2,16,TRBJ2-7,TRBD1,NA,CASSLIGRGSWNEQYF,TGTGCCAGCAGCTTAATCGGCAGGGGGTCGTGGAACGAGCAGTACTTC
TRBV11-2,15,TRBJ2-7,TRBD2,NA,CASSNALLAAYEQYF,TGTGCCAGCAGCAACGCGCTCCTAGCGGCCTACGAGCAGTACTTC
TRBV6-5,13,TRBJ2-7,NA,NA,CASSYETGYEQYF,TGTGCCAGCAGTTACGAGACAGGCTACGAGCAGTACTTC
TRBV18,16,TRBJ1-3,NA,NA,CASSPLTGATGNTIYF,TGTGCCAGCTCACCGTTAACAGGAGCCACTGGAAACACCATATATTTT
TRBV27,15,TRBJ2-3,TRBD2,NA,CASIPSTSAADTQYF,TGTGCCAGTATTCCATCGACTAGCGCGGCGGATACGCAGTATTTT
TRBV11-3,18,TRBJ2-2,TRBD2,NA,CASSLAMGLAGDTGELFF,TGTGCCAGCAGCTTAGCAATGGGACTAGCGGGAGACACCGGGGAGCTGTTTTTT
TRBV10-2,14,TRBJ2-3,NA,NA,CASSEGLGTDTQYF,TGCGCCAGCAGTGAAGGACTCGGCACAGATACGCAGTATTTT
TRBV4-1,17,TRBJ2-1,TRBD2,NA,CASSPGLAGGLDNEQFF,TGCGCCAGCAGCCCCGGACTAGCGGGGGGGCTCGACAATGAGCAGTTCTTC
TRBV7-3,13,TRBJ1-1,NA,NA,CASSLSGNTEAFF,TGTGCCAGCAGCTTGTCAGGGAACACTGAAGCTTTCTTT
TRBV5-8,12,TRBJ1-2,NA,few,CASSFRGRGYTF,TGTGCCAGCAGCTTTCGAGGGCGCGGCTACACCTTC
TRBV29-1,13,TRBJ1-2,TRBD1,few,CSAPDRDNYGYTF,TGCAGCGCCCCGGACAGGGATAACTATGGCTACACCTTC
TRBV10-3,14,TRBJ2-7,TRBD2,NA,CAISEGTSTYEQYF,TGTGCCATCAGTGAAGGGACTAGCACCTACGAGCAGTACTTC
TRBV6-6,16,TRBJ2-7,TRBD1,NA,CASSSTGVEGPYEQYF,TGTGCCAGCAGTAGTACAGGGGTGGAAGGACCCTACGAGCAGTACTTC
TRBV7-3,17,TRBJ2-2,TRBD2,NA,CASTNLGAAGVAGELFF,TGTGCCAGCACCAATCTGGGTGCGGCGGGGGTGGCCGGGGAGCTGTTTTTT
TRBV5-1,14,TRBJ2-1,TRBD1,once,CASITGVVGGEQFF,TGCGCCAGCATTACAGGGGTCGTAGGGGGTGAGCAGTTCTTC
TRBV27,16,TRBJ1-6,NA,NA,CASRPGGGLRNSPLHF,TGTGCCAGCAGGCCTGGGGGGGGGCTACGGAATTCACCCCTCCACTTT
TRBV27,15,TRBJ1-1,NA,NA,CASSFLSRANTEAFF,TGTGCCAGCAGCTTTTTATCCCGAGCGAACACTGAAGCTTTCTTT
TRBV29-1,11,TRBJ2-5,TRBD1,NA,CSVDRESSQYF,TGCAGCGTAGACAGGGAGAGTTCCCAGTACTTC
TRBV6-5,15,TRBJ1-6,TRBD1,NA,CASSYGDRGDSPLHF,TGTGCCAGCAGTTACGGGGACAGGGGCGATTCACCCCTCCACTTT
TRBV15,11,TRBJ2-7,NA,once,CATSRDSEQYF,TGTGCCACCAGCAGAGATTCAGAGCAGTACTTC
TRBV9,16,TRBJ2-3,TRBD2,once,CASSPGIAGGSDTQYF,TGTGCCAGCAGCCCTGGTATTGCGGGGGGGTCAGATACGCAGTATTTT
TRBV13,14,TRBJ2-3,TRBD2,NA,CASSSRTSADTQYF,TGTGCCAGCAGCTCCCGGACTAGCGCAGATACGCAGTATTTT
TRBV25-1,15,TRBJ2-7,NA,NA,CASRGFTGHRIEQYF,TGTGCCAGCAGAGGATTCACAGGCCATAGGATCGAGCAGTACTTC
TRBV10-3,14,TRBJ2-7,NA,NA,CAISEGQGIYEQYF,TGTGCCATCAGTGAGGGTCAGGGAATCTACGAGCAGTACTTC
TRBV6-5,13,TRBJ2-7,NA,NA,CASGLPSSYEQYF,TGTGCCAGCGGCCTGCCAAGCTCCTACGAGCAGTACTTC
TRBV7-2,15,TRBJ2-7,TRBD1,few,CASRDPGQGTGEQYF,TGTGCCAGCAGAGATCCGGGACAGGGTACTGGCGAGCAGTACTTC
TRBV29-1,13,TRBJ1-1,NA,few,CSVALGDGTEAFF,TGCAGCGTTGCCCTGGGAGATGGCACTGAAGCTTTCTTT
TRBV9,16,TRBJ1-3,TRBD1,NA,CASSRTGSFSGNTIYF,TGTGCCAGCAGCCGGACAGGGTCCTTCTCTGGAAACACCATATATTTT
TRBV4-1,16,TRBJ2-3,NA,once,CASSQPGQQSADTQYF,TGCGCCAGCAGCCAGCCCGGACAGCAAAGCGCAGATACGCAGTATTTT
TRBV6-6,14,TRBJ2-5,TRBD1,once,CASSYGTGEETQYF,TGTGCCAGCAGTTACGGGACAGGGGAAGAGACCCAGTACTTC